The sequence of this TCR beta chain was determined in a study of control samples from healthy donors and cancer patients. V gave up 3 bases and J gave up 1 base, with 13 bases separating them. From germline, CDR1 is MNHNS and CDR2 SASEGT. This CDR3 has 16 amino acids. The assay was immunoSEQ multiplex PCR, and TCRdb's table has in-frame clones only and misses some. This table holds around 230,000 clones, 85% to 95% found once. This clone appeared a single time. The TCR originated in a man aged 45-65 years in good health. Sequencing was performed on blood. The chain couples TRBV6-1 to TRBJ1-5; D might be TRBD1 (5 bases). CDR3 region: CASSERRDWSNQPQHF. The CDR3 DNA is TGTGCCAGCAGTGAGAGGAGGGACTGGAGCAATCAGCCCCAGCATTTT.